What follows are 5 T cell receptor beta chains derived from one specimen sequenced in a study of blood T cell repertoires in COVID-19. Assay used: immunoSEQ multiplex PCR; TCRdb lists only in-frame clones, some missing. The data contain around 300,000 clones, 85% to 90% of them singletons. The sample comprised PBMCs or T cells enriched from blood (not recorded which). These receptors were obtained from a woman aged 18 to 35 who had recovered from COVID-19.

This clone has just a few counts. The rearrangement links TRBV7-9 to TRBJ1-1; D ambiguous. The CDR3 is 13 amino acids. Trimming took 5 bases from V and 4 from J, leaving 11 bases between them. Germline-derived CDR1 and CDR2 are SEHNR and FQNEAQ (reference sequence). Written as DNA, the CDR3 is TGTGCCAGCAGCCCCGGTTCTCCCACTGAAGCTTTCTTT. Translating it yields CASSPGSPTEAFF.

The genes are TRBV5-5 and TRBJ2-1, with no clear D. The CDR3 loop spans 14 amino acids. The V gene's germline CDR1 is SGHKS and CDR2 YYEKEE (reference sequence). V was pared by 5 bases and J by 6 bases, with 15 bases between. The CDR3 bases are TGTGCCAGCAGGGTGGCCAGTGCTCGCAATGAGCAGTTCTTC. It yields the protein CASRVASARNEQFF.

The J gene is TRBJ2-2, the V gene TRBV2; 8 bases map to TRBD2. Germline lookup yields CDR1 SNHLY and CDR2 FYNNEI. J gave up 4 bases and V 7 bases, and 5 bases lay outside the gene matches. The CDR3 has 14 residues. The CDR3 DNA follows: TGTGCCAGCAAAGGCGGGGGGCCCACCGGGGAGCTGTTTTTT. Amino acid sequence: CASKGGGPTGELFF.

Worth noting for this clone: The junction departs from germline at one end; a sequencing error may be responsible. The CDR3 region has the DNA TGTGCTAGCAGCTTCTCCCAGCCAGGGGCGCTGAGCAATCAGCCCCAGCATTTT. This translates into CASSFSQPGALSNQPQHF. J is TRBJ1-5 and V is TRBV7-7; D is possibly TRBD1 (6 bases). From germline, CDR1 is SSHAT and CDR2 FNYEAQ (reference sequence). The CDR3 runs 18 residues.

The CDR3: CASSYTQTNYGYTF. Here the CDR3 DNA reads TGTGCCAGCAGTTACACCCAGACTAACTATGGCTACACCTTC. The chain combines TRBV6-5 with TRBJ1-2; D unclear. CDR3 length: 14 amino acids. The germline CDR1 and CDR2 sequences are MNHEY and SVGAGI. V gave up 2 bases and J gave up 0 bases, with 7 bases separating them.